Each of the 27 T cell receptor beta chains below was sequenced from the same sample in a study of early T cells in non-severe SARS-CoV-2 infection. Using its own MiXCR run on the 5' RACE reads, TCRdb lists one record per CDR3 protein. The data contain about 52,000 distinct CDR3 sequences, approximately 6.2% of them singletons. Sequenced input: whole blood. The source of these receptors is an adult who was a healthcare worker with PCR-confirmed SARS-CoV-2 infection or an uninfected control (not recorded which).

This clonotype showed up many times. CDR3 sequence (DNA): TGTGCCTGGAGTCAATGGGGGGGGATGAACACTGAAGCTTTCTTT. Amino acids: CAWSQWGGMNTEAFF. V and J are TRBV30 and TRBJ1-1, with D perhaps TRBD1 (5 bases). Germline CDR1 is GTSNPN and CDR2 is SVGIG (reference sequence). The CDR3 extends over 15 amino acids. The V and J ends lost 2 bases and 0 bases respectively, with 13 bases between them.

This chain joins TRBV28 and TRBJ2-5; D possibly matches TRBD1 or TRBD2 (6 bases each). Germline values: CDR1 MDHEN, CDR2 SYDVKM. V lost 7 bases and J 3 bases, leaving 12 bases between the germline ends. The CDR3 is 13 amino acids. The CDR3 protein is CASKKGGKETQYF. The CDR3 nucleotides are TGTGCCAGCAAAAAAGGGGGGAAAGAGACCCAGTACTTC.

The V and J genes are TRBV4-1 and TRBJ2-1, with D uncertain. From germline, CDR1 is MGHRA and CDR2 YSYEKL. The CDR3 runs 12 residues. The ends were cut back, 1 base at V and 15 bases at J, with 13 bases in the middle. The CDR3 sequence is CASSQGDYPRFF. Written as DNA, the CDR3 is TGCGCCAGCAGCCAAGGGGATTACCCACGGTTCTTC.

This clonotype was counted many times. V usage is TRBV6-5 and J usage is TRBJ2-7; D ambiguous. Germline lookup yields CDR1 MNHEY and CDR2 SVGAGI. V was pared by 10 bases and J by 3 bases, with 16 bases between. The CDR3 has 13 residues. CDR3 nucleotides: TGTGCCACCTTCGGGCTGGCAAACTACGAGCAGTACTTC. This encodes CATFGLANYEQYF.

This clonotype was picked up many times. The J gene is TRBJ2-4, the V gene TRBV7-6; 9 positions match TRBD1. Per germline, CDR1 SGHVS and CDR2 FNYEAQ. This CDR3 is built from 18 residues. V lost 5 bases to trimming and J lost 1 base; unmatched junction nucleotides: 12. The CDR3 bases are TGTGCCAGCAGCCCTAGCCCGAGACAGGGGGTGGCCAAAAACATTCAGTACTTC. Amino acid sequence: CASSPSPRQGVAKNIQYF.

Ten or more counts support this clonotype. The rearrangement links TRBV6-6 to TRBJ1-6; tentatively, D is TRBD1 (5 bases). Germline V gene sequence: CDR1 MNHNY, CDR2 SVGAGI (reference sequence). The CDR3 consists of 17 residues. Trimming pared 4 bases from V and 9 bases from J, leaving 22 bases between. DNA of the CDR3: TGTGCCAGCAGTTGGGAGGGAGGGGCGTCATTGGGTTCACCCCTCCACTTT. Protein: CASSWEGGASLGSPLHF.

The rearrangement links TRBV7-9 to TRBJ2-5; D gene unclear. The CDR3 is made up of 13 amino acids. The V end lost 2 bases, the J end lost 2 bases, and 6 bases lay between the germline ends. Germline V CDR1 and CDR2: SEHNR, FQNEAQ (reference sequence). CDR3 in amino acids: CASSLMGQETQYF. The CDR3 DNA is TGTGCCAGCAGCTTAATGGGGCAAGAGACCCAGTACTTC.

The rearrangement uses TRBV4-3 and TRBJ2-1, with 9 nucleotides matching TRBD2. Germline values: CDR1 LGHNA, CDR2 YSLEER. After removal of 3 bases from V and 5 bases from J, the junction contained 2 bases not matched to a gene. This CDR3 is 14 amino acids long. This chain's CDR3 is CASSHQRGDNEQFF. The CDR3 DNA sequence: TGCGCCAGCAGCCACCAGCGGGGGGACAATGAGCAGTTCTTC.

The sample holds many counts of this clonotype. The V call is TRBV12-3 or TRBV12-4, the J call TRBJ1-2; D uncertain. The CDR3 loop spans 14 amino acids. V was clipped by 8 bases and J by 0 bases, with 13 bases between them. The CDR3 region is CASSQEGANYGYTF. CDR3 sequence (DNA): TGTGCCAGCTCTCAAGAGGGAGCTAACTATGGCTACACCTTC.

There are a few counts of this clonotype. The V call is TRBV6-5, the J call TRBJ1-1; D is unclear. The CDR3 extends over 16 amino acids. V dropped 7 bases and J dropped 1 base, with 19 bases sitting between them. Germline V CDR1 and CDR2: MNHEY, SVGAGI. CDR3 protein: CASKDRSSLGNTEAFF. The DNA for the CDR3 is TGTGCCAGCAAGGATCGCAGCTCTCTGGGGAACACTGAAGCTTTCTTT.

This clonotype was found many times. V and J are TRBV12-3 or TRBV12-4 and TRBJ2-2, with D tentatively TRBD2 (6 bases). Trimming took off 5 bases at V and 5 bases at J, with 21 bases between the two ends. The CDR3 length is 17 residues. CDR3 loop: CASSPSMGLGQTGELFF. The CDR3, as DNA: TGTGCCAGCAGTCCATCAATGGGACTCGGTCAGACCGGGGAGCTGTTTTTT.

This clonotype was detected ten times or more. The chain uses TRBV25-1 and TRBJ2-1, with TRBD1 matching over 8 bases. Germline V CDR1 and CDR2: MGHDK, SYGVNS. CDR3 size: 15 residues. J was trimmed by 4 bases and V by 3 bases; bases with no gene match: 5. The CDR3, as DNA: TGTGCCAGCAGTGACACACAGGGGGAGTACAATGAGCAGTTCTTC. Amino acids: CASSDTQGEYNEQFF.

This clonotype occurred many times. The chain couples TRBV11-2 to TRBJ2-5; possible D gene TRBD2, 5 bases. V lost 4 bases, J lost 5 bases, and 17 bases lay in between. Germline values: CDR1 SGHAT, CDR2 FQNNGV. CDR3 length: 15 amino acids. CDR3 protein: CASSSTPGSEETQYF. DNA of the CDR3: TGTGCCAGCAGCTCAACCCCGGGGTCTGAGGAGACCCAGTACTTC.

The chain joins TRBV5-1 to TRBJ2-7, with 7 bases matching TRBD1. V shed 5 bases and J 4 bases; nucleotides not matched to a gene: 15. The V gene's germline CDR1 is SGHRS and CDR2 YFSETQ. The CDR3 spans 16 residues. The CDR3 DNA reads TGCGCCAGCAGACGGCGGCAGGGGACAGACTTTTACGAGCAGTACTTC. Translating gives CASRRRQGTDFYEQYF.

This clonotype has a count of ten or more. V is TRBV5-1 and J is TRBJ2-1; 7 nucleotides align to TRBD1. The CDR3 has 15 residues. V gave up 2 bases and J gave up 4 bases; unmatched junction bases: 6. Germline loops: CDR1 SGHRS, CDR2 YFSETQ. The CDR3 region is CASSFKGGAYNEQFF. CDR3 nucleotide sequence: TGCGCCAGCAGCTTTAAAGGGGGCGCGTACAATGAGCAGTTCTTC.

CDR3 residues: CSATAWTVSEQYF. CDR3 bases: TGCAGTGCCACTGCCTGGACAGTATCCGAGCAGTACTTC. V and J are TRBV20-1 and TRBJ2-7, with TRBD1 as a possible D gene (6 bases). The CDR3 is made up of 13 amino acids. Trimming cost V 6 bases and J 6 bases, with 18 bases left between them. Germline V CDR1 and CDR2: DFQATT, SNEGSKA (reference sequence).

This clonotype was seen repeatedly, ten times or more. The chain recombines TRBV5-1 with TRBJ2-3; D gene unclear. V gave up 0 bases and J gave up 0 bases, with 8 bases separating them. The CDR3 totals 15 residues. Germline V gene sequence: CDR1 SGHRS, CDR2 YFSETQ. This CDR3 reads CASSLGFGSTDTQYF. Here the CDR3 DNA reads TGCGCCAGCAGCTTGGGGTTTGGAAGCACAGATACGCAGTATTTT.

The chain carries TRBV6-2 or TRBV6-3 and TRBJ1-1, with D uncertain. With 4 bases removed from V and 1 base from J, the gap between germline ends came to 10 bases. Germline V lookup: CDR1 MNHEY, CDR2 SVGEGT. CDR3 size: 14 residues. CDR3 in amino acids: CASSSTNSNTEAFF. Here the CDR3 DNA reads TGTGCCAGCAGTTCTACAAATTCGAACACTGAAGCTTTCTTT.

In this sample, this clonotype turned up many times. This rearrangement joins TRBV24-1 to TRBJ2-1, with D unclear. V was pared by 1 base and J by 4 bases, with 13 bases between. This CDR3 comprises 16 residues. Per germline, CDR1 KGHDR and CDR2 SFDVKD. The CDR3 reads CATSDFSARSYNEQFF. Written as DNA, the CDR3 is TGTGCCACCAGTGATTTCTCCGCGAGAAGTTACAATGAGCAGTTCTTC.

This clonotype was found many times. The J gene is TRBJ2-4, the V gene TRBV7-2; D unresolved. Germline assignment: CDR1 SGHTA and CDR2 FQGNSA. The CDR3 totals 12 residues. Trimming stripped 0 bases from V and 3 bases from J, with 0 bases between. CDR3 nucleotides: TGTGCCAGCAGCTTAGCCAAAAACATTCAGTACTTC. The encoded protein is CASSLAKNIQYF.

This clonotype was seen many times. V and J are TRBV29-1 and TRBJ1-6, with D uncertain. The CDR3 consists of 14 residues. The ends were cut back, 5 bases at V and 0 bases at J, with 8 bases in the middle. Germline V gene sequence: CDR1 SQVTM, CDR2 ANQGSEA. CDR3: CSVWEGSYNSPLHF. CDR3 sequence (DNA): TGCAGCGTTTGGGAGGGCTCCTATAATTCACCCCTCCACTTT.

This clonotype was observed a handful of times. The chain is built from TRBV7-2 and TRBJ2-1, with TRBD2 matching over 13 bases. Germline trimming cut 5 bases from V and 3 bases from J; bases unmatched to any gene: 10. The CDR3 totals 18 residues. Germline lookup yields CDR1 SGHTA and CDR2 FQGNSA. The CDR3 sequence is CASSPLGTSGERYNEQFF. DNA for the CDR3: TGTGCCAGCAGCCCGCTTGGGACTAGCGGGGAACGCTACAATGAGCAGTTCTTC.

The chain has TRBV2 and TRBJ1-5; D unclear. The V and J ends lost 2 bases and 6 bases respectively, with 8 bases between them. The CDR3 covers 13 residues. Per germline, CDR1 SNHLY and CDR2 FYNNEI. CDR3 in amino acids: CASSENLGQPQHF. The CDR3 nucleotides are TGTGCCAGCAGTGAAAATTTAGGTCAGCCCCAGCATTTT.

This clonotype was observed a handful of times. The CDR3 nucleotides are TGCAGCGCCGCCGGCGGGCGCAGGGATGGCTACACCTTC. It specifies CSAAGGRRDGYTF. The chain carries TRBV29-1 and TRBJ1-2, with D perhaps matching TRBD1 (5 bases). The V end was cut by 7 bases, the J end by 6 bases, with 18 bases between. The CDR3 consists of 13 residues. The germline V gene encodes CDR1 SQVTM and CDR2 ANQGSEA.

This clonotype was found many times. J is TRBJ1-1 and V is TRBV7-9; D is uncertain. Germline V lookup: CDR1 SEHNR, CDR2 FQNEAQ (reference sequence). This CDR3 comprises 15 residues. Trimming took 4 bases from V and 0 from J, leaving 12 bases between them. CDR3 in DNA: TGTGCCAGCAGCTCGAAAGAGGCGATGAACACTGAAGCTTTCTTT. Protein sequence: CASSSKEAMNTEAFF.

This clonotype has ten or more counts. Compared with germline, one end of the junction differs, possibly owing to a read error. The chain couples TRBV2 to TRBJ1-5; no firm D call. The CDR3 runs 14 residues. Germline CDR1 reads SNHLY; CDR2 reads FYNNEI. This chain's CDR3 is CASSEDRVSEPQHF. In nucleotides, the CDR3 is TGTGCCAGCAGCGAAGATCGGGTATCGGAGCCCCAGCATTTT.

This clonotype was counted between two and nine times. This sequence joins TRBV19 and TRBJ1-3; D not resolved. V gave up 3 bases and J gave up 0 bases, with 12 bases separating them. The CDR3 has 16 residues. In germline, CDR1 is LNHDA, CDR2 SQIVND (reference sequence). The CDR3 region has the DNA TGTGCCAGTAGTATTTTACAAGTACACTCTGGAAACACCATATATTTT. This encodes CASSILQVHSGNTIYF.